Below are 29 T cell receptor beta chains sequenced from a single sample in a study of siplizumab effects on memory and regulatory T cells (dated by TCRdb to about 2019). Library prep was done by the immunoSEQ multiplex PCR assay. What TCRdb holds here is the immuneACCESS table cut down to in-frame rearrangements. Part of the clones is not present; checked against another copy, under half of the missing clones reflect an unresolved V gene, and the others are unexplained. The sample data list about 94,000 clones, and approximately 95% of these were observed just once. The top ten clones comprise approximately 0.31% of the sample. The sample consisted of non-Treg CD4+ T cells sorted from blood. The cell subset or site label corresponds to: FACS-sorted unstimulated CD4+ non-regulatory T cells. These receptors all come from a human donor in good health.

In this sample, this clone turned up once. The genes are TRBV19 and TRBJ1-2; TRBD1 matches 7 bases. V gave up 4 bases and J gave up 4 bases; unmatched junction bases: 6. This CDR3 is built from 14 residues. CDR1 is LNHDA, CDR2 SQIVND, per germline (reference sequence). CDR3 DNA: TGTGCCAGTAGTAGGCCCGGGACAGTCTATGGCTACACCTTC. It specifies CASSRPGTVYGYTF.

In nucleotides, the CDR3 is TGTGCCAGCAGCTCCCGGAGTCGCGAGCAGTACTTC. It encodes CASSSRSREQYF. This chain connects TRBV11-2 to TRBJ2-7, with D hard to call. V was trimmed by 4 bases and J by 6 bases, leaving 10 bases between them. The CDR3 is 12 residues long. Germline V gives CDR1 SGHAT, CDR2 FQNNGV.

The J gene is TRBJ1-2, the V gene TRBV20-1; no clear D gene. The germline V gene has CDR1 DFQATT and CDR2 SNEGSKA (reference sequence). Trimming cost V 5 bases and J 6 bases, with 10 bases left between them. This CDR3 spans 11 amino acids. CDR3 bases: TGCAGTGCTCGGACCGGGAATGGCTACACCTTC. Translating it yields CSARTGNGYTF.

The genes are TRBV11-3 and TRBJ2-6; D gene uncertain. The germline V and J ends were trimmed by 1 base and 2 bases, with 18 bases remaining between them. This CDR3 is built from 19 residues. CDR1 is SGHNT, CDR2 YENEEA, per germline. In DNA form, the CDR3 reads TGTGCCAGCAGCTTAGGTGGCAGTAAACCCTTAACTGGGGCCAACGTCCTGACTTTC. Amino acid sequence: CASSLGGSKPLTGANVLTF.

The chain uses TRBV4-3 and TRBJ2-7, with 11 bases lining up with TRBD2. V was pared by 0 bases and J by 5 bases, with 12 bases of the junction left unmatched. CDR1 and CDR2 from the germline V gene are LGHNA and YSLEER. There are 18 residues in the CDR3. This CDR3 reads CASSQDLFPGTSGDEQYF. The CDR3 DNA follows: TGCGCCAGCAGCCAAGACCTATTTCCGGGGACTAGCGGCGACGAGCAGTACTTC.

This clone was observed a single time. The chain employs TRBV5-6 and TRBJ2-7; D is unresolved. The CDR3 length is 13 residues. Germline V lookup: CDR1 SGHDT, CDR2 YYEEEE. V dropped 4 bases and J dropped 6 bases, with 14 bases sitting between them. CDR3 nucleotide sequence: TGTGCCAGCAGCCCCCCTACACGCACCGAGCAGTACTTC. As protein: CASSPPTRTEQYF. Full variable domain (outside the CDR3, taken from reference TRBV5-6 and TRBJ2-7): DAGVTQSPTHLIKTRGQQVTLRCSPKSGHDTVSWYQQALGQGPQFIFQYYEEEERQRGNFPDRFSGHQFPNYSSELNVNALLLGDSALYLCASSPPTRTEQYFGPGTRLTVT.

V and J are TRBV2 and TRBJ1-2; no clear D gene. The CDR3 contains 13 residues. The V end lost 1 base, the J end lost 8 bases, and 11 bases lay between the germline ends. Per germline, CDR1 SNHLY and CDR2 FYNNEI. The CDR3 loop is CASSEDVFGGYTF. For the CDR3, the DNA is TGTGCCAGCAGTGAAGACGTGTTCGGAGGCTACACCTTC.

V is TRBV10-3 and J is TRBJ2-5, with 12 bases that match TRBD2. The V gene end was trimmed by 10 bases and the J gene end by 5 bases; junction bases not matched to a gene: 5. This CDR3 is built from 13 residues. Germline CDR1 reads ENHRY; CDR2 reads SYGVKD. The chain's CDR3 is CATRGLAGETQYF. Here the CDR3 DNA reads TGTGCCACTAGGGGACTAGCGGGCGAGACCCAGTACTTC.

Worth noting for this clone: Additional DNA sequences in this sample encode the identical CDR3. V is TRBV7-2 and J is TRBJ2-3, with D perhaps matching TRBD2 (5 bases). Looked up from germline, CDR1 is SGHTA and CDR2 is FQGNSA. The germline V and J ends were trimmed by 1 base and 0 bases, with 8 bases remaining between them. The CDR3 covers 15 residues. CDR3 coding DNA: TGTGCCAGCAGCTTAGACGGCGGGAGCACAGATACGCAGTATTTT. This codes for CASSLDGGSTDTQYF.

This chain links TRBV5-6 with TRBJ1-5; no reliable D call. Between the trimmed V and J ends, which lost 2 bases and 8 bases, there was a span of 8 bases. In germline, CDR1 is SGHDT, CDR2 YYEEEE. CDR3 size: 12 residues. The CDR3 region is CASSFLGKPQHF. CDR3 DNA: TGTGCCAGCAGCTTTCTCGGAAAGCCCCAGCATTTT. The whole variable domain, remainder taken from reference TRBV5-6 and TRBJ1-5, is DAGVTQSPTHLIKTRGQQVTLRCSPKSGHDTVSWYQQALGQGPQFIFQYYEEEERQRGNFPDRFSGHQFPNYSSELNVNALLLGDSALYLCASSFLGKPQHFGDGTRLSIL.

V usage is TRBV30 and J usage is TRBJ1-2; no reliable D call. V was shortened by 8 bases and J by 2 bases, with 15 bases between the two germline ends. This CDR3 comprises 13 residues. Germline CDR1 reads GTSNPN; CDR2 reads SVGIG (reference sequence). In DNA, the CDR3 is TGTGCCGGCAGCTATAGCGCAAACTATGGCTACACCTTC. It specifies CAGSYSANYGYTF. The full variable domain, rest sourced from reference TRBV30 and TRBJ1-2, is SQTIHQWPATLVQPVGSPLSLECTVEGTSNPNLYWYRQAAGRGLQLLFYSVGIGQISSEVPQNLSASRPQDRQFILSSKKLLLSDSGFYLCAGSYSANYGYTFGSGTRLTVV.

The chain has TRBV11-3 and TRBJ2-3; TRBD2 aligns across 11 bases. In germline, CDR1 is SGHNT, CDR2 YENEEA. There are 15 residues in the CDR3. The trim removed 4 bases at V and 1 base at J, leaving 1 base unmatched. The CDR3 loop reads CASSSGLAGTDTQYF. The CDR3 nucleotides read TGTGCCAGCAGCTCGGGACTAGCGGGCACAGATACGCAGTATTTT. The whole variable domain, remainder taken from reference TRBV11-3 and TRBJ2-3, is EAGVVQSPRYKIIEKKQPVAFWCNPISGHNTLYWYLQNLGQGPELLIRYENEEAVDDSQLPKDRFSAERLKGVDSTLKIQPAELGDSAVYLCASSSGLAGTDTQYFGPGTRLTVL.

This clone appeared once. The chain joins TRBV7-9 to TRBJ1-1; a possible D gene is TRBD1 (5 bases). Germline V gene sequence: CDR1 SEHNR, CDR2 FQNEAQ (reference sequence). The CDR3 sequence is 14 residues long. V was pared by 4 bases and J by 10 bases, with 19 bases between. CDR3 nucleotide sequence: TGTGCCAGCAGCTCCGGGACCTCCGTACCAGGAGCTTTCTTT. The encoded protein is CASSSGTSVPGAFF.

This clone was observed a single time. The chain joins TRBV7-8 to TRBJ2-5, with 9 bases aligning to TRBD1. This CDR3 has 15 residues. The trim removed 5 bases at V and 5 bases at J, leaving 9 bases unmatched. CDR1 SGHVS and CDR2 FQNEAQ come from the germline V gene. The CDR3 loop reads CASSPDRGGWETQYF. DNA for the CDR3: TGTGCCAGCAGCCCGGACAGGGGAGGTTGGGAGACCCAGTACTTC.

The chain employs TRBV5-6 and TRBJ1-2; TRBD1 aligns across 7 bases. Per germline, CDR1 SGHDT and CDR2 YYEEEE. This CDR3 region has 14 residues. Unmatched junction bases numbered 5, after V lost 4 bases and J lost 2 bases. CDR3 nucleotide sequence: TGTGCCAGCAGCCGGGACAGCTTGAACTATGGCTACACCTTC. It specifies CASSRDSLNYGYTF.

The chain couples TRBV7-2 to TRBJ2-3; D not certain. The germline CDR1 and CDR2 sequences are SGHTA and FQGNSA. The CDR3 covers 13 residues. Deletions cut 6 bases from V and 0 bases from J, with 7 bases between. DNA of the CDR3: TGTGCCAGCAGTATCCCTAGCACAGATACGCAGTATTTT. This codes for CASSIPSTDTQYF.

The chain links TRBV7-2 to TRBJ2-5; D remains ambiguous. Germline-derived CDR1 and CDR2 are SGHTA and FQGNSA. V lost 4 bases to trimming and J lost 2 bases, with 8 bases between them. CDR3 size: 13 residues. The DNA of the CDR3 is TGTGCCAGCAGCTCGAAAATACAAGAGACCCAGTACTTC. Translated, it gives CASSSKIQETQYF.

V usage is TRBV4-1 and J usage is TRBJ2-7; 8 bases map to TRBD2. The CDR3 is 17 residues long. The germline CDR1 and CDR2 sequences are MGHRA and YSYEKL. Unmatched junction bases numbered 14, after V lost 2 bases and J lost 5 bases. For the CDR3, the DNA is TGCGCCAGCAGCCAACCCTGGGGAGCGGGAGTAGGCGACGAGCAGTACTTC. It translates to CASSQPWGAGVGDEQYF.

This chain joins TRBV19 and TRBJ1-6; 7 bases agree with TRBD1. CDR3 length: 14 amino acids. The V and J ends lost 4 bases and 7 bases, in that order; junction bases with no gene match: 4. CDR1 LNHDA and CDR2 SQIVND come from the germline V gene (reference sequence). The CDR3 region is CASSTGTENSPLHF. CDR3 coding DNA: TGTGCCAGTAGTACCGGGACAGAGAATTCACCCCTCCACTTT.

CDR3 region: CASSVTGTSPEQYF. CDR3 coding DNA: TGTGCCAGCAGCGTGACCGGGACTAGTCCCGAGCAGTACTTC. V usage is TRBV9 and J usage is TRBJ2-7; 8 bases map to TRBD2. Looked up from germline, CDR1 is SGDLS and CDR2 is YYNGEE. The junction had 7 bases not matched to a gene; V was cut back by 2 bases and J by 6 bases. This CDR3 comprises 14 residues. Full variable domain (outside the CDR3, taken from reference TRBV9 and TRBJ2-7): DSGVTQTPKHLITATGQRVTLRCSPRSGDLSVYWYQQSLDQGLQFLIQYYNGEERAKGNILERFSAQQFPDLHSELNLSSLELGDSALYFCASSVTGTSPEQYFGPGTRLTVT.

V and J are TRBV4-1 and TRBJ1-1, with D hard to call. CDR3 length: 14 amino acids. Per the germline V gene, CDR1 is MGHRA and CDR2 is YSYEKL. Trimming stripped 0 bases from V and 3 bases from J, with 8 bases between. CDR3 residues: CASSQDPADTEAFF. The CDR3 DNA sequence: TGCGCCAGCAGCCAAGATCCGGCAGACACTGAAGCTTTCTTT.

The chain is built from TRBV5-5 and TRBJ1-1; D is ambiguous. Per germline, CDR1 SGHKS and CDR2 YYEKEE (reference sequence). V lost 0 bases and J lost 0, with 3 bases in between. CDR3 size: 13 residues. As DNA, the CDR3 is TGTGCCAGCAGCTTGGCAGTGAACACTGAAGCTTTCTTT. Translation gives CASSLAVNTEAFF.

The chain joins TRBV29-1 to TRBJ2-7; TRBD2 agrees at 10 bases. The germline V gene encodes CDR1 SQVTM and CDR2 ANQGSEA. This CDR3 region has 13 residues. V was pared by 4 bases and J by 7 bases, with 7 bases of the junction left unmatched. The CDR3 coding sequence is TGCAGCGTTGGACTAGCGGGTTTAGGAGAGCAGTACTTC. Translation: CSVGLAGLGEQYF.

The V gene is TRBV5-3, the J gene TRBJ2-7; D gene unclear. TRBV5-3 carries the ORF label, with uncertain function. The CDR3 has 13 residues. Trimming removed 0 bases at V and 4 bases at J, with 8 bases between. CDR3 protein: CARSLVWGYEQYF. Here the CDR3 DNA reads TGTGCCAGAAGCTTGGTATGGGGTTACGAGCAGTACTTC.

The CDR3: CASSVGRVHEQYF. The CDR3 region has the DNA TGTGCCAGCAGTGTAGGCAGGGTCCACGAGCAGTACTTC. The chain links TRBV2 to TRBJ2-7; maybe TRBD1 (5 bases). The germline CDR1 and CDR2 sequences are SNHLY and FYNNEI. Trimming cost V 4 bases and J 5 bases, with 12 bases left between them. The CDR3 runs to 13 residues.

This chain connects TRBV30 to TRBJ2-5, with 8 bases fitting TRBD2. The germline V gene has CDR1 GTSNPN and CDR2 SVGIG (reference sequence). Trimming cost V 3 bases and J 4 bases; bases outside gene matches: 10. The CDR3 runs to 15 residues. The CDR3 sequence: CAWSLRSGSGETQYF. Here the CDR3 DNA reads TGTGCCTGGAGCCTAAGGAGCGGGAGCGGAGAGACCCAGTACTTC. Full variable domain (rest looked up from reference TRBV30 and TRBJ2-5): SQTIHQWPATLVQPVGSPLSLECTVEGTSNPNLYWYRQAAGRGLQLLFYSVGIGQISSEVPQNLSASRPQDRQFILSSKKLLLSDSGFYLCAWSLRSGSGETQYFGPGTRLLVL.

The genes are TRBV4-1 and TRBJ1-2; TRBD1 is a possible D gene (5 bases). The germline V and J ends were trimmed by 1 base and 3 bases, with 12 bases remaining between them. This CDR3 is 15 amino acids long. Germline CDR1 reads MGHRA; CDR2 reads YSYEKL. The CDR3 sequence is CASSQVTGRDYGYTF. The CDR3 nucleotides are TGCGCCAGCAGCCAAGTAACGGGACGAGACTATGGCTACACCTTC.

The CDR3 DNA follows: TGCGCCAGCAGCCCGACGGGACTCGGCACAGATACGCAGTATTTT. Encoded protein: CASSPTGLGTDTQYF. The chain couples TRBV4-1 to TRBJ2-3, with TRBD2 as a possible D gene (6 bases). The germline CDR1 and CDR2 sequences are MGHRA and YSYEKL. CDR3 size: 15 residues. The V gene lost 4 bases and the J gene lost 1 base, with 12 bases spanning the gap.

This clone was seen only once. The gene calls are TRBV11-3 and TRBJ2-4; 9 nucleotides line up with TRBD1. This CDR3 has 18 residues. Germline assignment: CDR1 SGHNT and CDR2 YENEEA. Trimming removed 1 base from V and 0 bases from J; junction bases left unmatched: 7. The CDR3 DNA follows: TGTGCCAGCAGCTTAGCGGACAGGGGCATACTAGCCAAAAACATTCAGTACTTC. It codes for CASSLADRGILAKNIQYF.